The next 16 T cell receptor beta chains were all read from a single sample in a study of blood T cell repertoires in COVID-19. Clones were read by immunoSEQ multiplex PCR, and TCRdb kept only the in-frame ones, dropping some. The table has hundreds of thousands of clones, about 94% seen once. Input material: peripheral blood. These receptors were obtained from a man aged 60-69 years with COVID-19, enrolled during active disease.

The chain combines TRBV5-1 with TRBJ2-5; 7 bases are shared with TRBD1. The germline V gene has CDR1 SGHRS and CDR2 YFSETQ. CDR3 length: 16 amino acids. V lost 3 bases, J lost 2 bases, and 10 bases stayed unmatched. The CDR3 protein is CASSSLSSGGQETQYF. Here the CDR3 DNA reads TGCGCCAGCAGCTCCCTCTCCTCAGGGGGTCAAGAGACCCAGTACTTC.

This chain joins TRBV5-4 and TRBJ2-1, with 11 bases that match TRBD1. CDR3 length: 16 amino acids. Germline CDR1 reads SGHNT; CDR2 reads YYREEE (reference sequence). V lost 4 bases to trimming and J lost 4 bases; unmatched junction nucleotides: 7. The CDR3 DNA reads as TGTGCCAGCAGCCAAGGACAGGGGGCGGCTTACAATGAGCAGTTCTTC. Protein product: CASSQGQGAAYNEQFF.

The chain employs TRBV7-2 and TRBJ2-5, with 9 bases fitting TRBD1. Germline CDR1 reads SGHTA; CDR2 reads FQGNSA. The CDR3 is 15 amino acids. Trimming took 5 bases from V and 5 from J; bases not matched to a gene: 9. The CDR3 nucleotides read TGTGCCAGCAGCCCCACCGGGACAGGGTGGGAGACCCAGTACTTC. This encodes CASSPTGTGWETQYF.

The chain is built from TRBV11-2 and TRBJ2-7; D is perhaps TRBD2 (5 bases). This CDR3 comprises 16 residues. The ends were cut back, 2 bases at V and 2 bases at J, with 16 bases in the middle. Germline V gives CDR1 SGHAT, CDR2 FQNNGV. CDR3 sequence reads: CASSLTSGGGPYEQYF. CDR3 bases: TGTGCCAGCAGCTTAACCAGCGGAGGAGGCCCCTACGAGCAGTACTTC.

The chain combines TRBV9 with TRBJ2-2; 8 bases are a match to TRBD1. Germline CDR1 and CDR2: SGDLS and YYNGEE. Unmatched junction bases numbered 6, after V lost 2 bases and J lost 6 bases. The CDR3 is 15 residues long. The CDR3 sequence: CASSVWTGTAGELFF. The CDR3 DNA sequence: TGTGCCAGCAGCGTTTGGACAGGGACGGCCGGGGAGCTGTTTTTT.

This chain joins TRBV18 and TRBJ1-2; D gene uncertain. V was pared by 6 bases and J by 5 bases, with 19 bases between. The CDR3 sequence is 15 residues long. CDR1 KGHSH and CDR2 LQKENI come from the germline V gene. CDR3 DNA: TGTGCCAGCTCCTTACTGCAGGATCGAATGTATGGCTACACCTTC. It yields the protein CASSLLQDRMYGYTF.

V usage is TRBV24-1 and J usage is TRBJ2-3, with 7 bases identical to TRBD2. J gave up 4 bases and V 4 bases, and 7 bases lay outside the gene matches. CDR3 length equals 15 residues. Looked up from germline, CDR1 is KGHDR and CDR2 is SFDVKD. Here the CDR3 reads CATSEGGGGADTQYF. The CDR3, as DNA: TGTGCCACCAGTGAGGGCGGGGGTGGCGCAGATACGCAGTATTTT.

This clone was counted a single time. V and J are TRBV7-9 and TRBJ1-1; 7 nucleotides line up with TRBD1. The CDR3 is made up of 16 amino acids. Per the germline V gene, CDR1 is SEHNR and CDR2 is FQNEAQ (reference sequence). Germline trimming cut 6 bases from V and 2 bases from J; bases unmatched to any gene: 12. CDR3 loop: CASRADREFFNTEAFF. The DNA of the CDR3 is TGTGCCAGCAGAGCCGACAGGGAGTTTTTCAACACTGAAGCTTTCTTT. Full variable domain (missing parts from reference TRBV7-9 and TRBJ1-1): DTGVSQNPRHKITKRGQNVTFRCDPISEHNRLYWYRQTLGQGPEFLTYFQNEAQLEKSRLLSDRFSAERPKGSFSTLEIQRTEQGDSAMYLCASRADREFFNTEAFFGQGTRLTVV.

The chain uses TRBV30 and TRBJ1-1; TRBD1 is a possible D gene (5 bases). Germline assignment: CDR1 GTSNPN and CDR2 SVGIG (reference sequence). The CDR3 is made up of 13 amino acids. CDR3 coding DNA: TGTGGTCAAAAACAGGCCCTGAACACTGAAGCTTTCTTT. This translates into CGQKQALNTEAFF.

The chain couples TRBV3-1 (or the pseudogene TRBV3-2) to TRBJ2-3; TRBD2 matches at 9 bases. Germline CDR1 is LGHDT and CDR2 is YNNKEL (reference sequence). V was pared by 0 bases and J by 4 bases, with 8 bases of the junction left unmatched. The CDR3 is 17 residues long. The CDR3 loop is CASSQERTSVGADTQYF. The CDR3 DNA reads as TGTGCCAGCAGCCAAGAGAGGACTAGCGTCGGAGCAGATACGCAGTATTTT.

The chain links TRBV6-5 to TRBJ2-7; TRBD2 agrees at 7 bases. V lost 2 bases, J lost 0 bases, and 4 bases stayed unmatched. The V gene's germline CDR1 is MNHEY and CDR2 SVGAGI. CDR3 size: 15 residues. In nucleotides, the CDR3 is TGTGCCAGCAGTTACAGGCGGGGGAGCTCCTACGAGCAGTACTTC. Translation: CASSYRRGSSYEQYF.

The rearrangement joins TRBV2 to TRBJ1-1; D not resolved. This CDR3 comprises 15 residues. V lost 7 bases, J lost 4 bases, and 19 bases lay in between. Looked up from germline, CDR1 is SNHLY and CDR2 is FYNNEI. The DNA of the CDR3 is TGTGCCAGCATATCGCTTCCTGCAGCGGGCACTGAAGCTTTCTTT. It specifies CASISLPAAGTEAFF.

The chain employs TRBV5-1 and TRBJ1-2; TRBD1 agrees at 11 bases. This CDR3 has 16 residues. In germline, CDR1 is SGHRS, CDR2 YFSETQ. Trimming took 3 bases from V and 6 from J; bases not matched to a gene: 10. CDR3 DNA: TGCGCCAGCAGCTCTCGAGGACAGGGGGCTTCGGATGGCTACACCTTC. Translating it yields CASSSRGQGASDGYTF.

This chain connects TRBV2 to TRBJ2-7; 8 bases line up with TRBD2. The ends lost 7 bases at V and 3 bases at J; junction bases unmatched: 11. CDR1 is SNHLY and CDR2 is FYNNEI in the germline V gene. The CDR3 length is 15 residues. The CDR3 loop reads CASTLEAGENYEQYF. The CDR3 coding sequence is TGTGCCAGCACCCTCGAAGCGGGAGAGAACTACGAGCAGTACTTC.

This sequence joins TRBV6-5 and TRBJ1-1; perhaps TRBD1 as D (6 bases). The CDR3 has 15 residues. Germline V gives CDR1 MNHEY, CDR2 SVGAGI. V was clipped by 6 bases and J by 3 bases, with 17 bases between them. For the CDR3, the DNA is TGTGCCAGCAGGTCATGGGACACCGCGGACACTGAAGCTTTCTTT. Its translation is CASRSWDTADTEAFF.

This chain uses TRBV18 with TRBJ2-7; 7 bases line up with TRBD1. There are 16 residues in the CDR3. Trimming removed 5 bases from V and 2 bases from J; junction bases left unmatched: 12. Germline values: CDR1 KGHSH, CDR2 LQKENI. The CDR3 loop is CASSEFTGALTYEQYF. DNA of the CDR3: TGTGCCAGCTCAGAATTCACAGGGGCACTCACCTACGAGCAGTACTTC.